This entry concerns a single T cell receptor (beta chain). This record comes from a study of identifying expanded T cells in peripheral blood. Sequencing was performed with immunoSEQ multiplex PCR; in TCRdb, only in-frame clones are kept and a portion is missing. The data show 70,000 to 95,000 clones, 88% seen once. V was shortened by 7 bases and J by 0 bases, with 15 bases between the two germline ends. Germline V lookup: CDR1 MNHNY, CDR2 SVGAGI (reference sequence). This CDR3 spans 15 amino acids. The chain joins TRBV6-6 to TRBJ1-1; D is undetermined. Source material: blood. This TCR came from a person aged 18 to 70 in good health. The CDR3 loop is CASTSPRSLNTEAFF. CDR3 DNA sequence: TGTGCCAGCACTTCCCCAAGGTCCCTGAACACTGAAGCTTTCTTT.